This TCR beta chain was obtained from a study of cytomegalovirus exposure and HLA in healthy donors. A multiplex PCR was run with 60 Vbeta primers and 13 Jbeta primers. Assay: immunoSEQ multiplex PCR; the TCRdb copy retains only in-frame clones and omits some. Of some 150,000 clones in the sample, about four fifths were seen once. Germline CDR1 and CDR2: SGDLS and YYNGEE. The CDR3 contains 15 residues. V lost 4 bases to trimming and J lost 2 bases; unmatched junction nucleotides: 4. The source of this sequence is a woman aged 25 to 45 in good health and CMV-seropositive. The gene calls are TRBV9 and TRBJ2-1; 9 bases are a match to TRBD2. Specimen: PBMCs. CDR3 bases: TGTGCCAGCAGCTTAGCGGGGGAAACCTACAATGAGCAGTTCTTC. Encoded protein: CASSLAGETYNEQFF.